The 21 T cell receptor beta chains given below trace back to one sample, sequenced in a study of T cells in Graves' hyperthyroidism and ophthalmopathy. Amplification targeted TCR beta CDR3 regions from RNA transcripts. Researchers ran a first-round RT-PCR on the TCR CDR3 using the HTBI primer set. TCRdb independently ran MiXCR on the multiplex PCR reads; one entry per CDR3 protein. The sample has 600,000 to 900,000 distinct CDR3 sequences; about 16% are singletons. Sequenced input: blood. These receptors came from a man between 18 and 35 years old with Graves' hyperthyroidism.

V usage is TRBV29-1 and J usage is TRBJ2-4; 7 bases are a match to TRBD1. Germline V gene lookup returns CDR1 SQVTM and CDR2 ANQGSEA. The V and J ends lost 7 bases and 9 bases, in that order; junction bases with no gene match: 12. CDR3 length: 13 amino acids. The CDR3 coding sequence is TGCAGCGCCCCGACAGGGTGGTTCGGCATTCAGTACTTC. This sequence encodes CSAPTGWFGIQYF.

This clonotype was counted ten times or more. The chain carries TRBV20-1 and TRBJ1-1, with D possibly TRBD1 on 5 matching bases. V lost 1 base and J lost 0, with 18 bases in between. The CDR3 contains 17 residues. Per the germline V gene, CDR1 is DFQATT and CDR2 is SNEGSKA (reference sequence). The CDR3 coding sequence is TGCAGTGCTAGAGGGGGGACGGGCACACAACTGAACACTGAAGCTTTCTTT. This codes for CSARGGTGTQLNTEAFF.

This clonotype has only a few counts. This chain links TRBV28 with TRBJ2-1; 8 nucleotides match TRBD2. Unmatched junction bases numbered 6, after V lost 5 bases and J lost 3 bases. CDR3 size: 15 residues. Per the germline V gene, CDR1 is MDHEN and CDR2 is SYDVKM. CDR3 loop: CASSPWTSSYNEQFF. The CDR3 DNA reads as TGTGCCAGCAGTCCGTGGACTAGCAGCTACAATGAGCAGTTCTTC.

This clonotype has only a few counts. The genes are TRBV10-3 and TRBJ1-1; TRBD1 might be the D (5 bases). Germline CDR1 is ENHRY and CDR2 is SYGVKD. This CDR3 spans 14 amino acids. The germline V and J ends were trimmed by 5 bases and 11 bases, with 21 bases remaining between them. CDR3 loop: CAISFTGRSVRAFF. The CDR3, as DNA: TGTGCCATCAGTTTTACGGGACGTTCGGTGCGGGCTTTCTTT.

The J gene is TRBJ1-1, the V gene TRBV19; no definite D call. CDR1 is LNHDA and CDR2 is SQIVND in the germline V gene (reference sequence). The CDR3 is 12 residues long. Trimming took 5 bases from V and 12 from J, leaving 16 bases between them. The CDR3 loop reads CASSFRGSTSFF. In nucleotides, the CDR3 is TGTGCCAGTAGTTTCCGGGGAAGTACTTCTTTCTTT.

Remarks on this clonotype: This may be a read error, as it is one base from a much larger clone. The chain is built from TRBV28 and TRBJ1-1, with no clear D. CDR1 and CDR2 from the germline V gene are MDHEN and SYDVKM. CDR3 length equals 11 residues. V was clipped by 7 bases and J by 9 bases, with 12 bases between them. For the CDR3, the DNA is TGTGCCAGCATCACTGTGGGGAAAGCTTTCTTT. Translation gives CASITVGKAFF.

The V gene is TRBV7-2, the J gene TRBJ2-1, with TRBD1 matching over 7 bases. V lost 5 bases and J lost 3; bases outside the gene matches: 10. The CDR3 has 16 amino acids. Germline V lookup: CDR1 SGHTA, CDR2 FQGNSA. The CDR3 region has the DNA TGTGCCAGCAGCCGACACCGGGACAGAGGCTACAATGAGCAGTTCTTC. Translation: CASSRHRDRGYNEQFF.

The sample holds many counts of this clonotype. The chain uses TRBV12-3 or TRBV12-4 and TRBJ2-3; maybe TRBD2 (5 bases). This CDR3 spans 15 amino acids. Trimming pared 7 bases from V and 2 bases from J, leaving 16 bases between. The CDR3 nucleotides are TGTGCCAGCAACCCCGGGGAGCGGAACACAGATACGCAGTATTTT. Protein sequence: CASNPGERNTDTQYF.

This clonotype was picked up many times. This rearrangement joins TRBV12-3 or TRBV12-4 to TRBJ2-3; the match to TRBD2 covers 10 bases. This CDR3 has 14 amino acids. Trimming cost V 3 bases and J 4 bases; bases outside gene matches: 1. The CDR3 bases are TGTGCCAGCAGTTTGGGACTAGCGCCAGATACGCAGTATTTT. Its protein product is CASSLGLAPDTQYF.

The chain carries TRBV9 and TRBJ2-2; no reliable D call. Germline CDR1 reads SGDLS; CDR2 reads YYNGEE. Trimming shortened V by 0 bases and J by 3 bases, and 12 bases separated the two germline ends. This CDR3 spans 16 amino acids. In DNA, the CDR3 is TGTGCCAGCAGCGTAGCGTCAGGAGACTACACCGGGGAGCTGTTTTTT. This encodes CASSVASGDYTGELFF.

The chain combines TRBV7-2 with TRBJ1-2, with D unresolved. Germline CDR1 is SGHTA and CDR2 is FQGNSA. CDR3 length: 15 residues. Trimming left V 5 bases short and J 2 bases short, with 15 bases between. The CDR3 DNA follows: TGTGCCAGCAGCACGGCCCGGTATACCAACTATGGCTACACCTTC. Translated: CASSTARYTNYGYTF.

This clonotype was recorded many times. The chain joins TRBV28 to TRBJ1-5; no clear D. The germline V and J ends were trimmed by 5 bases and 5 bases, with 13 bases remaining between them. The germline V gene has CDR1 MDHEN and CDR2 SYDVKM. CDR3 size: 14 residues. CDR3 sequence: CASSPWEGDQPQHF. Written as DNA, the CDR3 is TGTGCCAGCAGTCCCTGGGAGGGTGATCAGCCCCAGCATTTT.

This clonotype was seen ten or more times. The chain carries TRBV18 and TRBJ1-3; D gene uncertain. CDR1 KGHSH and CDR2 LQKENI come from the germline V gene. CDR3 size: 15 residues. The V gene lost 3 bases and the J gene lost 0 bases, with 9 bases spanning the gap. CDR3 sequence: CASSPVSVSGNTIYF. The CDR3 DNA is TGTGCCAGCTCACCGGTGTCTGTCTCTGGAAACACCATATATTTT.

The chain's CDR3 is CASSLRWSPGEQYF. DNA for the CDR3: TGTGCCAGCAGTTTAAGGTGGTCGCCCGGCGAGCAGTACTTC. The genes are TRBV28 and TRBJ2-7; D is ambiguous. Trimming pared 2 bases from V and 6 bases from J, leaving 14 bases between. CDR1 and CDR2 (germline): MDHEN, SYDVKM. CDR3 size: 14 residues.

This rearrangement joins TRBV13 to TRBJ1-2, with TRBD1 matching 7 bases. Germline V CDR1 and CDR2: PRHDT, FYEKMQ (reference sequence). V shed 5 bases, J shed 12 bases, and the junction held 21 bases outside the gene matches. The CDR3 spans 16 residues. The CDR3 loop is CASSLLGGSTGARHTF. The CDR3 DNA reads as TGTGCCAGCAGCCTTTTAGGGGGCTCTACAGGGGCGAGGCACACCTTC.

This clonotype was counted many times. J is TRBJ1-2 and V is TRBV5-6; 7 nucleotides line up with TRBD1. Germline CDR1 SGHDT, CDR2 YYEEEE. The V and J ends lost 4 bases and 8 bases, in that order; junction bases with no gene match: 5. This CDR3 spans 12 amino acids. CDR3 bases: TGTGCCAGCAGCCTGGACAGGAGGGGCTACACCTTC. This encodes CASSLDRRGYTF.

The V call is TRBV18, the J call TRBJ2-1; D call uncertain. The germline gives CDR1 KGHSH, CDR2 LQKENI. The CDR3 sequence is 13 residues long. V was cut by 4 bases and J by 5 bases, with 9 bases left in between. This CDR3 is CASSLMSHNEQFF. Written as DNA, the CDR3 is TGTGCCAGCTCACTCATGAGTCACAATGAGCAGTTCTTC.

With regard to this clonotype: This may arise from a read error, as a much more abundant clone is one base away. V and J are TRBV20-1 and TRBJ2-1; 13 bases match TRBD2. J lost 9 bases, V lost 1 base, and 9 bases had no gene match. CDR1 and CDR2 (germline): DFQATT, SNEGSKA (reference sequence). This CDR3 has 16 amino acids. CDR3 amino acids: CSARVWGLAGSSEQFF. The CDR3 DNA is TGCAGTGCTAGAGTTTGGGGACTAGCGGGGTCCAGTGAGCAGTTCTTC.

The chain recombines TRBV28 with TRBJ2-3; a possible D gene is TRBD2 (5 bases). The germline V gene encodes CDR1 MDHEN and CDR2 SYDVKM. There are 14 residues in the CDR3. V was shortened by 2 bases and J by 2 bases, with 8 bases between the two germline ends. The CDR3 sequence: CASSLPGFTDTQYF. In DNA, the CDR3 is TGTGCCAGCAGTTTACCGGGGTTCACAGATACGCAGTATTTT. Based on the CDR3 plus reference TRBV28 and TRBJ2-3, the full variable domain is DVKVTQSSRYLVKRTGEKVFLECVQDMDHENMFWYRQDPGLGLRLIYFSYDVKMKEKGDIPEGYSVSREKKERFSLILESASTNQTSMYLCASSLPGFTDTQYFGPGTRLTVL.

The chain uses TRBV7-3 and TRBJ2-2; 7 bases map to TRBD2. Germline V lookup: CDR1 SGHTA, CDR2 FQGTGA. The CDR3 length is 15 residues. V gave up 3 bases and J gave up 5 bases; unmatched junction bases: 6. As DNA, the CDR3 is TGTGCCAGCAGCTTGGAGCCGGGGGGAACCGGGGAGCTGTTTTTT. This gives the protein CASSLEPGGTGELFF. The whole variable domain, remainder taken from reference TRBV7-3 and TRBJ2-2, is GAGVSQTPSNKVTEKGKYVELRCDPISGHTALYWYRQSLGQGPEFLIYFQGTGAADDSGLPNDRFFAVRPEGSVSTLKIQRTERGDSAVYLCASSLEPGGTGELFFGEGSRLTVL.

This clonotype was seen more than once but under ten times. The V call is TRBV7-2, the J call TRBJ2-3, with 8 nucleotides matching TRBD1. Germline CDR1 is SGHTA and CDR2 is FQGNSA. The CDR3 is 15 residues long. The V segment lost 1 base and the J segment 5 bases; nucleotides outside the gene matches: 5. The CDR3 bases are TGTGCCAGCAGCTTAGTTGGACAGGGCGGAGATACGCAGTATTTT. Translating gives CASSLVGQGGDTQYF.